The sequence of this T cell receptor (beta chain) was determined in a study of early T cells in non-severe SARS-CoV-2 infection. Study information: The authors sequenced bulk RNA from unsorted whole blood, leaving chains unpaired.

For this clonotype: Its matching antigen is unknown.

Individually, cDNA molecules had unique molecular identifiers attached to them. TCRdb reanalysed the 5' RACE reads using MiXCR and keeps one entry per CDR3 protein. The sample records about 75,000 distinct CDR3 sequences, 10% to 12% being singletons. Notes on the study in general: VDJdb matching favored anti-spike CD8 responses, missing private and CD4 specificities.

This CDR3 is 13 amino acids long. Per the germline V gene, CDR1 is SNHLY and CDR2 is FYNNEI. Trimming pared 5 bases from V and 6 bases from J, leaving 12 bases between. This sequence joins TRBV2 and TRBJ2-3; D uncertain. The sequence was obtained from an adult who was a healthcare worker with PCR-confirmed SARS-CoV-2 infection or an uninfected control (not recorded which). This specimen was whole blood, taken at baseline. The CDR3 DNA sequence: TGTGCCAGCAGTCGAACTCTAGGGGATACGCAGTATTTT. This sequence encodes CASSRTLGDTQYF.